The TCR beta chain under discussion was sequenced for a study of blood T cell repertoires in COVID-19 (dated by TCRdb to 2020 to 2022). Regarding the study in general: The collaborator samples originated in the United States, Italy and Spain and spanned the acute and convalescent phases of COVID-19. The prospective study material was composed of cDNA or gDNA derived from T cells, B-cell-depleted T cells, or PBMCs. Deeply sampled blood TCRbeta repertoires from subjects exposed to, actively infected with, or recovered from COVID-19 were included in the dataset. The repertoires were released in a freely available public database meant as a resource for research on the immune response to SARS-CoV-2. The samples were drawn from the first 160 participants of the ongoing ImmuneRACE study and from roughly 1,300 subjects provided by 6 global collaborators. The sample metadata nearly always contained a de-identified subject ID, COVID-19 status, age in years and sex. Where HLA class I and class II types were available, the types were taken from metadata supplied by the sample provider, not from assay-based typing. The research as a whole found: The quantity of clinical and demographic metadata differed by source and by participant and was supplied without curation.

This clone was picked up one time. Its antigen is unknown. No qualities accompany the bases; no much larger clone lies one base away. The CDR3 holds 12 amino acids from the cysteine to the phenylalanine. Only CDR3 DNA is held: 36 bases, read in frame from base 1. V and J are truncated by 5 bases and 6 bases respectively, leaving an intervening sequence of 8 bases. The germline V gene (reference sequence) specifies LGHDT as CDR1 and YNNKEL as CDR2. TCRbeta CDR3 regions were amplified from genomic DNA using the immunoSEQ Assay, a bias-controlled multiplex PCR. Processing in the source paper ran as follows. Nucleated cell counts per sample were estimated from amplification of reference gene primers within the assay. Sequence reads were collapsed and filtered to measure the absolute abundance of every unique TCRbeta CDR3 rearrangement. For each sample, productive Simpson clonality was calculated by taking the square root of Simpson's diversity index across productive rearrangements. The table comes from immuneACCESS by way of TCRdb, which keeps in-frame sequences with V and J called. Part of the clones is missing from these tables; in studies checked, under half for an unresolved V gene and the rest for unknown reasons. V and J calls and clone size come straight from that table; D and trimming were deduced from the DNA. The sample yields about 300,000 clones; about nine tenths were counted once. The ten biggest clones cover 0.95% to 1.2% of the sample.

Participants in the prospective study were aged 18 to 89 years, lived in 24 United States geographic areas, and enrolled through a virtual design. Cohort assignment in the prospective study relied on participant-reported clinical history from a screening survey and a study questionnaire. For ImmuneRACE Cohort 3, a participant was defined as recovered based on two consecutive negative NP/OP PCR tests, clearance by a healthcare professional, or resolution of symptoms. Mobile phlebotomists in the prospective study collected whole blood, serum and a nasopharyngeal or oropharyngeal swab from every participant. Over a roughly 2-month period, participants in the prospective study had the option of providing additional blood draws and questionnaires. Blood samples from the prospective study were shipped frozen or at room temperature prior to DNA extraction.

Sequenced material: PBMCs or T cells enriched from blood (not recorded which). The chain links TRBV3-1 (or the pseudogene TRBV3-2) with TRBJ2-1; no D gene call is confident. This TCR was recovered from a woman in her 30s who had recovered from COVID-19. This receptor carries the CDR3 CASSTASNEQFF. The DNA reads TGTGCCAGCAGCACGGCTAGCAATGAGCAGTTCTTC.